Listed below are T cell receptor beta chains from one sample, sequenced in a study of shared clonotypes between healthy human individuals. This table comes from immunoSEQ multiplex PCR, and its TCRdb copy is limited to in-frame clones, with some not included. The repertoire holds some 1 million clones, with approximately 72% as singletons. Input material: memory CD4+ T cells sorted from blood. The receptors come from a man between 18 and 29 years old in good health. Each CDR3 is given with its conserved first and last residue. The D gene is left open where the match is weak. Where a row states a size, it is once, few, many or the class of an expanded clone; other rows omit it.

TRBV19	TRBD1	16	.	TRBJ1-3	CASSIGGQGSGNTIYF	TGTGCCAGTAGTATCGGCGGACAGGGAAGTGGAAACACCATATATTTT
TRBV5-6	.	16	once	TRBJ1-1	CASSSNAADRNTEAFF	TGTGCCAGCAGCTCAAACGCGGCAGACCGGAACACTGAAGCTTTCTTT
TRBV7-3	.	14	.	TRBJ1-1	CASSSQGGNTEAFF	TGTGCCAGCAGCTCCCAGGGAGGGAACACTGAAGCTTTCTTT
TRBV28	.	17	.	TRBJ2-6	CASSLEFGGSGANVLTF	TGTGCCAGCAGTTTAGAGTTTGGAGGCTCTGGGGCCAACGTCCTGACTTTC
TRBV28	TRBD2	15	.	TRBJ2-7	CASSLLASGPYEQYF	TGTGCCAGCAGTTTATTGGCTAGCGGTCCCTACGAGCAGTACTTC
TRBV2	TRBD1	14	many	TRBJ1-5	CASKTDRSNQPQHF	TGTGCCAGCAAAACGGACAGGAGCAATCAGCCCCAGCATTTT
TRBV7-8	.	12	few	TRBJ1-1	CASTGGNTEAFF	TGTGCCAGCACTGGGGGGAACACTGAAGCTTTCTTT
TRBV2	.	14	.	TRBJ1-5	CASSGMISNQPQHF	TGTGCCAGCAGTGGTATGATTAGCAATCAGCCCCAGCATTTT
TRBV11-2	.	14	once	TRBJ2-7	CASSLDGSDHEQYF	TGTGCCAGCAGCTTAGACGGGAGCGACCACGAGCAGTACTTC
TRBV27	.	13	.	TRBJ2-1	CASRRSSYNEQFF	TGTGCCAGCAGACGAAGCTCCTACAATGAGCAGTTCTTC